Reported below is one T cell receptor (beta chain). Its target is not known. CDR3 length equals 16 residues. Trimming shortened V by 1 base and J by 1 base, and 13 bases separated the two germline ends. The germline V gene encodes CDR1 KGHSH and CDR2 LQKENI. This entry comes from a study of cytomegalovirus exposure and HLA in healthy donors. Study-level findings and limits: The study flagged around 160 TCR beta chains as cytomegalovirus-associated.

Measured with immunoSEQ multiplex PCR; TCRdb has only the in-frame clones, and not every one. Of some 140,000 clones listed, about 86% were seen once; the top ten hold about a fifth. Sequenced sample: PBMCs. The origin of this receptor is a man aged 18 to 35 in good health and CMV-seropositive. The chain carries TRBV18 and TRBJ1-1, with a tentative D call TRBD1 (6 bases). Here the CDR3 DNA reads TGTGCCAGCTCACCACGAACAGGGAGATCGAACACTGAAGCTTTCTTT. Protein: CASSPRTGRSNTEAFF.